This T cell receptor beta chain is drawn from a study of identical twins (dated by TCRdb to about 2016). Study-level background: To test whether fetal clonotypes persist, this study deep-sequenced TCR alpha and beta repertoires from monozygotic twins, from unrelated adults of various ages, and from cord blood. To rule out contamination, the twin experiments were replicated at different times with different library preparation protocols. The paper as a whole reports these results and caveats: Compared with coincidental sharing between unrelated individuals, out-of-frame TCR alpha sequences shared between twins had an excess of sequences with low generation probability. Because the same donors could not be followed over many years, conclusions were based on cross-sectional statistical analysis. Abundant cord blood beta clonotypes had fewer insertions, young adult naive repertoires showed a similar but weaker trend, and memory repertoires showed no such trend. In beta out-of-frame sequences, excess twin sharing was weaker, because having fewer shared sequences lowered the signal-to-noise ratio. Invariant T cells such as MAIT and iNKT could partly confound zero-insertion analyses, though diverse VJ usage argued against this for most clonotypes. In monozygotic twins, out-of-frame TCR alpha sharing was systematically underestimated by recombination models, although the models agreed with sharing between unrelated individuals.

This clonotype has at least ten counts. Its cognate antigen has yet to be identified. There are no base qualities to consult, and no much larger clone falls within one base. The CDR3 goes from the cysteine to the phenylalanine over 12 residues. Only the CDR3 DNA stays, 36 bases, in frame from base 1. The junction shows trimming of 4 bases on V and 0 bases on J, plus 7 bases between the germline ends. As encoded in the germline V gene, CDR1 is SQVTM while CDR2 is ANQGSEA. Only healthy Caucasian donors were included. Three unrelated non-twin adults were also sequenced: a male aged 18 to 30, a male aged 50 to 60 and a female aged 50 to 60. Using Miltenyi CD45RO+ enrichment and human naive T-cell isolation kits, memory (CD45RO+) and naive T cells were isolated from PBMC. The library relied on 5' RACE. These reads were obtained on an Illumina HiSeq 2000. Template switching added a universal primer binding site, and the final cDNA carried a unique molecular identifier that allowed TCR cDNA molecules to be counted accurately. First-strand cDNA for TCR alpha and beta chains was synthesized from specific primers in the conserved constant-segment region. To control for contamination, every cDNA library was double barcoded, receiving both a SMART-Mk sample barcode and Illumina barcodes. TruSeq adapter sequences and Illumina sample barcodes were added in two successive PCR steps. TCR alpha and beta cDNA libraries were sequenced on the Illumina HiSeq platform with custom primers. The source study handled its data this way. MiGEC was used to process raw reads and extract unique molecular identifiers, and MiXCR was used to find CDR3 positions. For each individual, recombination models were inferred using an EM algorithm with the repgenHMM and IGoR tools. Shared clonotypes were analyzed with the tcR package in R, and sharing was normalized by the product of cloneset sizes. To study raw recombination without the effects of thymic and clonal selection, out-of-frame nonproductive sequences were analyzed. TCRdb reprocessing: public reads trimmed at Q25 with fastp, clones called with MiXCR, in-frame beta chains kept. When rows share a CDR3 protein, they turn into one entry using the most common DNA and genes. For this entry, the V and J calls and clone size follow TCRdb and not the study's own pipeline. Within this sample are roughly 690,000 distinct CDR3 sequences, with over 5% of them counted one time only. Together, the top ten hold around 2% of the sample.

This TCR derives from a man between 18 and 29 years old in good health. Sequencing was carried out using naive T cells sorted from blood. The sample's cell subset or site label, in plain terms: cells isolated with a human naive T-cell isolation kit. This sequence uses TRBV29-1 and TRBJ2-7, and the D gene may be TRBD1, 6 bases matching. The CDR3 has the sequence CSVATGSYEQYF. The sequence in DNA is TGCAGCGTTGCGACAGGCTCCTACGAGCAGTACTTC.